These T cell receptor beta chains were read from a single sample in a study of T cells in tumors after PD-1 blockade. Data came from immunoSEQ multiplex PCR; TCRdb stores just in-frame clones and leaves some out. In the table there are tens of thousands of clones, 78% of which are singletons. The input for sequencing was PBMCs, taken before anti-PD-1 treatment. The source is a human donor with basal cell carcinoma. Each CDR3 is given with its conserved first and last residue. The order of the fields is V gene, J gene, D gene, clone size, CDR3 protein, CDR3 DNA. A D gene is named only where the DNA matches it firmly. Clone size, where shown, is once, few, many, or a class for clones that have expanded.

V: TRBV5-1
J: TRBJ1-2
D: NA
size: NA
CDR3: CASSVGQSYGYTF
DNA: TGCGCCAGCAGCGTCGGACAAAGCTATGGCTACACCTTC

V: TRBV10-3
J: TRBJ1-1
D: NA
size: NA
CDR3: CAISAPGQNTEAFF
DNA: TGTGCCATCAGTGCACCGGGACAGAACACTGAAGCTTTCTTT

V: TRBV6-1
J: TRBJ2-7
D: NA
size: NA
CDR3: CASSEEGGGEQYF
DNA: TGTGCCAGCAGTGAAGAGGGGGGCGGAGAGCAGTACTTC

V: TRBV19
J: TRBJ1-3
D: NA
size: once
CDR3: CASSPDAGYSGNTIYF
DNA: TGTGCCAGTAGTCCAGACGCAGGATACTCTGGAAACACCATATATTTT

V: TRBV5-5
J: TRBJ2-5
D: NA
size: NA
CDR3: CASSLAVETQYF
DNA: TGTGCCAGCAGCTTGGCCGTGGAGACCCAGTACTTC

V: TRBV27
J: TRBJ2-7
D: TRBD2
size: NA
CDR3: CASSLSPQRGTYEQYF
DNA: TGTGCCAGCAGTTTATCCCCCCAGCGGGGGACCTACGAGCAGTACTTC

V: TRBV20-1
J: TRBJ2-7
D: TRBD2
size: once
CDR3: CSAREGYEQYF
DNA: TGCAGTGCAAGGGAGGGCTACGAGCAGTACTTC

V: TRBV6-4
J: TRBJ2-3
D: NA
size: NA
CDR3: CASSDSTGTDTQYF
DNA: TGTGCCAGCAGTGACTCGACAGGAACAGATACGCAGTATTTT

V: TRBV28
J: TRBJ2-4
D: TRBD1
size: once
CDR3: CASRPGQGGKNIQYF
DNA: TGTGCCAGCAGGCCGGGACAGGGAGGCAAAAACATTCAGTACTTC

V: TRBV10-2
J: TRBJ2-7
D: NA
size: NA
CDR3: CASSRKYEQYF
DNA: TGCGCCAGCAGTAGAAAGTACGAGCAGTACTTC

V: TRBV5-1
J: TRBJ2-1
D: NA
size: large
CDR3: CASSLDGQVPYNEQFF
DNA: TGCGCCAGCAGCTTGGATGGGCAGGTTCCCTACAATGAGCAGTTCTTC

V: TRBV2
J: TRBJ1-6
D: NA
size: NA
CDR3: CASNRVVGNSPLHF
DNA: TGTGCCAGTAACAGGGTTGTAGGAAATTCACCCCTCCACTTT

V: TRBV5-5
J: TRBJ1-5
D: NA
size: NA
CDR3: CASSLGGGQPQHF
DNA: TGTGCCAGCAGCTTGGGGGGCGGCCAGCCCCAGCATTTT

V: TRBV25-1
J: TRBJ2-3
D: TRBD1
size: NA
CDR3: CASSEWQGAGTDTQYF
DNA: TGTGCCAGCAGTGAATGGCAGGGGGCAGGCACAGATACGCAGTATTTT

V: TRBV24-1
J: TRBJ2-1
D: NA
size: NA
CDR3: CATCYGGAGLGSSYNEQFF
DNA: TGTGCCACCTGTTATGGGGGGGCGGGGTTGGGGAGCTCCTACAATGAGCAGTTCTTC

V: TRBV28
J: TRBJ2-2
D: TRBD2
size: NA
CDR3: CASSQGTSGGDVRNTGELFF
DNA: TGTGCCAGCAGCCAAGGGACTAGCGGGGGGGACGTTAGGAACACCGGGGAGCTGTTTTTT

V: TRBV7-6
J: TRBJ2-3
D: TRBD2
size: NA
CDR3: CASSSPGLAQREQYF
DNA: TGTGCCAGCAGCTCTCCGGGACTAGCGCAACGAGAGCAGTATTTT

V: TRBV7-6
J: TRBJ1-3
D: NA
size: NA
CDR3: CASSSGNTIYF
DNA: TGTGCCAGCAGCTCTGGAAACACCATATATTTT

V: TRBV6-5
J: TRBJ1-2
D: TRBD1
size: NA
CDR3: CASRTGGTNYGYTF
DNA: TGTGCCAGCAGAACAGGGGGCACCAACTATGGCTACACCTTC

V: TRBV9
J: TRBJ2-1
D: NA
size: once
CDR3: CASSPNRDTYNEQFF
DNA: TGTGCCAGCAGCCCAAACAGGGACACCTACAATGAGCAGTTCTTC